The TCR beta chain under discussion was sequenced for a study of T cells in Graves' hyperthyroidism and ophthalmopathy. Study summary: Upon initial diagnosis and before any treatment, peripheral blood was collected. Study observations and caveats: A model of 13 V-J features distinguished ophthalmopathy from stable hyperthyroidism.

J gave up 4 bases and V 1 base, and 4 bases lay outside the gene matches. Looked up from germline, CDR1 is ENHRY and CDR2 is SYGVKD. The CDR3 contains 15 residues. Amplification of TCR beta CDR3 regions was performed using RNA transcripts as template. HTBI primers were the set used in a first-round RT-PCR of the TCR CDR3. TCRdb re-derived calls from the multiplex PCR reads in MiXCR, one entry per CDR3 protein. This table holds some 460,000 distinct CDR3 sequences, around 16% found once. A word on this clonotype: The antigen remains undetermined.

Those with hyperthyroidism were 18 to 65 years old, newly diagnosed, and ill for under 2 months. Using around 10 ml of fresh peripheral blood, PBMCs were prepared. This TCR was recovered from a woman aged 18-29 years with Graves' hyperthyroidism. The V call is TRBV10-3, the J call TRBJ2-3; 8 nucleotides agree with TRBD1. The sequenced material came from blood. CDR3 amino acids: CAISEWTGFADTQYF. The CDR3 DNA follows: TGTGCCATCAGTGAGTGGACAGGGTTTGCAGATACGCAGTATTTT.